The 4 T cell receptor beta chains in this list originate from one sample, sequenced in a study of T-cell memory formation after mild COVID-19. TCRdb reprocessed the 5' RACE reads with MiXCR, giving one entry per CDR3 protein. The sample has 150,000 to 200,000 distinct CDR3 sequences, roughly 30% seen once. Sequencing was carried out using PBMCs or a T cell subset sorted from them (not recorded which). The receptors derive from an adult woman who had mild COVID-19 (a few samples of this study predate the infection). Cell type and time point are not known.

This chain links TRBV12-3 or TRBV12-4 with TRBJ2-7, with a possible D match to TRBD1 (6 bases). The CDR3 loop spans 12 amino acids. V was pared by 2 bases and J by 5 bases, with 7 bases between. The CDR3 region has the DNA TGTGCCAGCAGTTTAAGGGGGAACGAGCAGTACTTC. This translates into CASSLRGNEQYF.

This sequence joins TRBV5-6 and TRBJ2-4; 10 bases agree with TRBD1. The V gene end was trimmed by 0 bases and the J gene end by 8 bases; junction bases not matched to a gene: 5. CDR1 and CDR2 (germline): SGHDT, YYEEEE. The CDR3 sequence is 15 residues long. CDR3 amino acids: CASSLGQGARDIQYF. The CDR3 DNA follows: TGTGCCAGCAGCTTGGGACAGGGGGCGCGTGACATTCAGTACTTC.

V gene TRBV2 combines with J gene TRBJ2-1; 12 bases agree with TRBD2. The V gene's germline CDR1 is SNHLY and CDR2 FYNNEI. The CDR3 has 15 residues. Unmatched junction bases numbered 4, after V lost 6 bases and J lost 4 bases. CDR3 nucleotides: TGTGCCAGCAGGGCAACTAGCGGGGGGTACAATGAGCAGTTCTTC. Its protein product is CASRATSGGYNEQFF.

This clonotype was observed many times. The chain employs TRBV5-6 and TRBJ2-7; 9 positions match TRBD1. CDR3 length: 14 amino acids. Looked up from germline, CDR1 is SGHDT and CDR2 is YYEEEE. The trim removed 1 base at V and 5 bases at J, leaving 4 bases unmatched. CDR3 region: CASSLTGGEDEQYF. The CDR3 nucleotides read TGTGCCAGCAGCTTGACAGGGGGCGAAGACGAGCAGTACTTC.